The clone carrying this T cell receptor beta chain has only a few counts. Antigen unknown. Germline CDR1 reads KGHSH; CDR2 reads LQKENI. The CDR3 spans 14 residues. Trimming shortened V by 1 base and J by 9 bases, and 13 bases separated the two germline ends. The sample belongs to a study of identifying expanded T cells in peripheral blood. The table came from immunoSEQ multiplex PCR; TCRdb's copy has only in-frame clones and leaves some out. Among roughly 100,000 clones, roughly 89% were seen once, and the ten largest hold about 15%. Overall study results and limits: Differentially abundant clones: about 1.2 between replicates, about 15 at approximately 13 days, less than 25 at four. Clone count variance between roughly 2-week samples rose with total template count.

Sequenced material: blood. The TCR originated in a person between 18 and 75 years old in good health. The V call is TRBV18, the J call TRBJ2-1; tentatively, D is TRBD1 or TRBD2 (5 bases each). The CDR3 DNA reads TGTGCCAGCTCACCACGGACACGGGACGGTGAGCAGTTCTTC. This codes for CASSPRTRDGEQFF.